Presented here are 21 T cell receptor beta chains from one specimen sequenced in a study of T cells in Graves' hyperthyroidism and ophthalmopathy. Authors of the study amplified TCR beta CDR3 regions from RNA transcripts. The study used the HTBI primer set for a first-round RT-PCR of the TCR CDR3. TCRdb recomputed calls from the multiplex PCR reads with MiXCR, one row per CDR3 protein. Here the sample spans roughly 600,000 distinct CDR3 sequences, approximately 14% being singletons. Sequencing was done on a sample of blood. The receptors here all came from a woman aged 50 to 65 with Graves' ophthalmopathy.

This clonotype was seen more than once but under ten times. The chain is built from TRBV29-1 and TRBJ2-1; TRBD2 agrees at 7 bases. Germline V gene data show CDR1 as SQVTM and CDR2 as ANQGSEA. The length of the CDR3 is 13 residues. V shed 2 bases, J shed 8 bases, and the junction held 6 bases outside the gene matches. For the CDR3, the DNA is TGCAGCGTTGAACGGGCGGGAGCTTATGAGCAGTTCTTC. Its protein is CSVERAGAYEQFF.

This chain connects TRBV9 to TRBJ2-3, with 9 nucleotides matching TRBD2. Trimming cost V 0 bases and J 2 bases; bases outside gene matches: 4. The CDR3 consists of 16 residues. Germline assignment: CDR1 SGDLS and CDR2 YYNGEE. The CDR3: CASSVGSSGITDTQYF. Here the CDR3 DNA reads TGTGCCAGCAGCGTAGGTTCTAGCGGGATCACAGATACGCAGTATTTT.

The chain is built from TRBV7-2 and TRBJ1-1, with D perhaps matching TRBD1 (5 bases). Trimming pared 5 bases from V and 4 bases from J, leaving 11 bases between. CDR3 length: 13 amino acids. In germline, CDR1 is SGHTA, CDR2 FQGNSA. The CDR3 region has the DNA TGTGCCAGCAGCGATCTGGGGACCACTGAAGCTTTCTTT. Protein product: CASSDLGTTEAFF.

This clonotype was observed a few times. The V and J genes are TRBV5-6 and TRBJ1-1; 9 bases match TRBD1. With V trimmed by 4 bases and J by 4 bases, 8 bases remained unmatched. The CDR3 sequence is 15 residues long. In germline, CDR1 is SGHDT, CDR2 YYEEEE. As DNA, the CDR3 is TGTGCCAGCAGCGTGCCGAAGACAGGGGGCACTGAAGCTTTCTTT. Protein: CASSVPKTGGTEAFF.

The chain uses TRBV24-1 and TRBJ1-5; TRBD1 is a possible D gene (5 bases). Germline V gene data show CDR1 as KGHDR and CDR2 as SFDVKD. The CDR3 runs to 14 residues. Trimming cost V 7 bases and J 2 bases, with 11 bases left between them. CDR3: CATSQGGGNQPQHF. The CDR3 bases are TGTGCCACCAGCCAAGGAGGGGGCAATCAGCCCCAGCATTTT.

Points on this clonotype: The junction and the germline gene differ at one end; a read error may be behind it. The J gene is TRBJ2-7, the V gene TRBV5-1, with TRBD1 matching over 7 bases. The CDR3 spans 12 residues. Germline V gives CDR1 SGHRS, CDR2 YFSETQ. The CDR3 region has the DNA TGCGCCAGCAGACACGGACAGGCTGAGCTGTACTTC. This translates into CASRHGQAELYF.

This clonotype has at least ten counts. The chain combines TRBV6-2 or TRBV6-3 with TRBJ1-5; 7 bases map to TRBD1. V was clipped by 6 bases and J by 6 bases; unmatched bases: 8. This CDR3 is built from 14 residues. Germline-derived CDR1 and CDR2 are MNHEY and SVGEGT. The CDR3 sequence is CASSPRQGTQPQHF. Here the CDR3 DNA reads TGTGCCAGCAGCCCAAGACAGGGAACTCAGCCCCAGCATTTT.

Ten or more counts support this clonotype. V usage is TRBV7-9 and J usage is TRBJ2-7, with a possible D match to TRBD1 (7 bases). V gave up 5 bases and J gave up 3 bases, with 11 bases separating them. Germline values: CDR1 SEHNR, CDR2 FQNEAQ (reference sequence). The CDR3 runs to 13 residues. The CDR3 sequence: CASSRGTDYEQYF. Written as DNA, the CDR3 is TGTGCCAGCAGCCGGGGGACAGACTACGAGCAGTACTTC.

About this clonotype: This may arise from a read error, as a much more abundant clone is one base away. V gene TRBV6-2 or TRBV6-3 combines with J gene TRBJ2-1, with 7 bases lining up with TRBD2. The CDR3 has 16 residues. V was clipped by 6 bases and J by 4 bases; unmatched bases: 12. Germline-derived CDR1 and CDR2 are MNHEY and SVGEGT. The CDR3, as DNA: TGTGCCAGCAGGCCAGGACTAGAGGGATATTACAATGAGCAGTTCTTC. This gives the protein CASRPGLEGYYNEQFF.

This clonotype has more than one count but fewer than ten. Germline is not matched at one junction end, which may reflect a read error. The chain recombines TRBV28 with TRBJ2-1; D is undetermined. The CDR3 is 13 residues long. The V gene's germline CDR1 is MDHEN and CDR2 SYDVKM. CDR3 region: CASSLGTKNEQSF. As DNA, the CDR3 is TGTGCCAGCAGTTTGGGAACCAAAAATGAGCAGTCCTTC.

This clonotype was picked up many times. The chain combines TRBV9 with TRBJ2-2; 10 bases align to TRBD2. CDR1 is SGDLS, CDR2 YYNGEE, per germline. The CDR3 extends over 15 amino acids. V dropped 3 bases and J dropped 6; count of bases not matched to a gene: 5. This CDR3 is CASSGGLAYAGELFF. The CDR3 bases are TGTGCCAGCAGCGGGGGACTAGCGTACGCCGGGGAGCTGTTTTTT.

This clonotype appeared a few times. The rearrangement joins TRBV29-1 to TRBJ1-2, with 9 positions matching TRBD1. The length of the CDR3 is 14 residues. Germline-derived CDR1 and CDR2 are SQVTM and ANQGSEA. The V and J ends lost 6 bases and 3 bases, in that order; junction bases with no gene match: 8. The CDR3 nucleotides are TGCAGCGTACCTTCGGGACAGGGTGACTATGGCTACACCTTC. Its translation is CSVPSGQGDYGYTF.

V gene TRBV27 combines with J gene TRBJ1-1; D unclear. CDR3 length: 14 residues. The V gene's germline CDR1 is MNHEY and CDR2 SMNVEV (reference sequence). V was trimmed by 8 bases and J by 1 base, leaving 14 bases between them. The CDR3 DNA follows: TGTGCCAGCGGGAAAGAATCCCAGAACACTGAAGCTTTCTTT. It yields the protein CASGKESQNTEAFF.

Only a few counts were recorded for this clonotype. The rearrangement links TRBV5-1 to TRBJ2-2, with D possibly being TRBD2 (6 bases). The CDR3 contains 17 residues. Trimming removed 0 bases at V and 0 bases at J, with 12 bases between. Germline CDR1 SGHRS, CDR2 YFSETQ. This CDR3 reads CASSLGSGLPNTGELFF. CDR3 nucleotides: TGCGCCAGCAGCTTGGGTTCGGGACTTCCGAACACCGGGGAGCTGTTTTTT.

This sequence joins TRBV28 and TRBJ2-7; 10 bases fit TRBD2. CDR3 length: 15 residues. The germline CDR1 and CDR2 sequences are MDHEN and SYDVKM. Trimming took 6 bases from V and 2 from J; bases not matched to a gene: 7. This CDR3 is CASRTGTSVTYEQYF. The CDR3 region has the DNA TGTGCCAGCAGAACCGGGACTAGCGTCACCTACGAGCAGTACTTC. The full variable domain, rest sourced from reference TRBV28 and TRBJ2-7, is DVKVTQSSRYLVKRTGEKVFLECVQDMDHENMFWYRQDPGLGLRLIYFSYDVKMKEKGDIPEGYSVSREKKERFSLILESASTNQTSMYLCASRTGTSVTYEQYFGPGTRLTVT.

About this clonotype: A read error is possible here, since a much larger clone lies one base away. The chain is built from TRBV18 and TRBJ2-1; 10 positions agree with TRBD1. CDR3 length: 14 amino acids. The V gene end was trimmed by 10 bases and the J gene end by 9 bases; junction bases not matched to a gene: 12. The V gene's germline CDR1 is KGHSH and CDR2 LQKENI. The CDR3 reads CAISGRQGAGEQFF. CDR3 bases: TGTGCCATCTCTGGCCGACAGGGGGCCGGTGAGCAGTTCTTC.

The table lists this clonotype with many counts. The chain joins TRBV28 to TRBJ2-5; possibly TRBD1 or TRBD2 for D (6 bases each). This CDR3 contains 13 residues. Germline V gene sequence: CDR1 MDHEN, CDR2 SYDVKM. The V end lost 10 bases, the J end lost 6 bases, and 18 bases lay between the germline ends. The CDR3 here is CATKSQGRKTQYF. The CDR3 bases are TGTGCCACCAAGAGTCAGGGGAGGAAGACCCAGTACTTC.

The sample holds one count of this clonotype. The rearrangement links TRBV11-2 to TRBJ2-1; 7 bases map to TRBD2. Germline CDR1 reads SGHAT; CDR2 reads FQNNGV. V gave up 3 bases and J gave up 0 bases; unmatched junction bases: 14. The CDR3 runs to 19 residues. As DNA, the CDR3 is TGTGCCAGCAGCTTTGGCACTTCTAGCGGAGCCTTCTCCTACAATGAGCAGTTCTTC. As protein: CASSFGTSSGAFSYNEQFF.

This clonotype was counted many times. The chain couples TRBV20-1 to TRBJ1-2; 11 positions agree with TRBD1. Germline V CDR1 and CDR2: DFQATT, SNEGSKA (reference sequence). The CDR3 extends over 14 amino acids. Losses at the gene ends were 0 bases for V and 5 bases for J; bases not matched to a gene: 2. CDR3 loop: CSAREDRGLYGYTF. CDR3 DNA sequence: TGCAGTGCTAGAGAGGACAGGGGGCTGTATGGCTACACCTTC.

A remark on this clonotype: The junction differs from germline at one of its ends, possibly a read error. The chain is built from TRBV5-1 and TRBJ2-1, with D possibly matching TRBD2 (6 bases). The CDR3 covers 16 residues. Germline V lookup: CDR1 SGHRS, CDR2 YFSETQ. CDR3 region: CASSLVGGSSCNEQFF. CDR3 nucleotide sequence: TGCGCCAGCAGCTTGGTGGGAGGAAGCTCCTGCAATGAGCAGTTCTTC.

The chain carries TRBV27 and TRBJ1-1, with D maybe TRBD1 (6 bases). The CDR3 loop spans 14 amino acids. The V and J ends lost 4 bases and 0 bases respectively, with 9 bases between them. Germline loops: CDR1 MNHEY, CDR2 SMNVEV (reference sequence). CDR3 bases: TGTGCCAGCAGTTGGGCAGGGGTGAACACTGAAGCTTTCTTT. As protein: CASSWAGVNTEAFF.